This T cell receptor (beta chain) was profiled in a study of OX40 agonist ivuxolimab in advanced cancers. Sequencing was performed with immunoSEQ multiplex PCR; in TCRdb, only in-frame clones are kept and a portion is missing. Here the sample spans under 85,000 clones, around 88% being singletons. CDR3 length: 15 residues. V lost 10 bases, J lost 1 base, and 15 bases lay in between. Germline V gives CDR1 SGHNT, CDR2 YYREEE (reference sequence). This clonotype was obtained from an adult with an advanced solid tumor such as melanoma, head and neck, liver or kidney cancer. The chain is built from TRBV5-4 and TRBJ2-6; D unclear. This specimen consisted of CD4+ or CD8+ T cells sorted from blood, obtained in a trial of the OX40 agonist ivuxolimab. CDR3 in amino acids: CAWDDGPSGANVLTF. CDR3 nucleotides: TGTGCCTGGGATGACGGGCCGTCTGGGGCCAACGTCCTGACTTTC.